These 20 T cell receptor beta chains were all obtained from the same sample, sequenced in a study of technical replicates of blood from a handful of donors. The table came from immunoSEQ multiplex PCR; TCRdb's copy has only in-frame clones and leaves some out. The repertoire holds approximately 76,000 clones, with approximately 86% as singletons. The source material was PBMCs. These receptor sequences come from a human donor in good health. Some clones in this sample may be carry-over from other donors' samples.

The J gene is TRBJ2-1, the V gene TRBV5-1; TRBD2 matches 8 bases. The CDR3 is made up of 15 amino acids. The V gene's germline CDR1 is SGHRS and CDR2 YFSETQ. The V segment lost 5 bases and the J segment 4 bases; nucleotides outside the gene matches: 8. CDR3 loop: CASRLSGVLYNEQFF. The CDR3, as DNA: TGCGCCAGCAGGCTTAGCGGGGTACTATACAATGAGCAGTTCTTC.

This chain uses TRBV6-5 with TRBJ2-3, with TRBD2 matching over 8 bases. The CDR3 sequence is 15 residues long. CDR1 is MNHEY and CDR2 is SVGAGI in the germline V gene. The V gene end was trimmed by 2 bases and the J gene end by 1 base; junction bases not matched to a gene: 2. DNA of the CDR3: TGTGCCAGCAGTTACGGGCGGGGGGGCACAGATACGCAGTATTTT. The encoded protein is CASSYGRGGTDTQYF.

This rearrangement joins TRBV7-2 to TRBJ2-1, with D unclear. Trimming pared 5 bases from V and 3 bases from J, leaving 8 bases between. This CDR3 region has 13 residues. The germline gives CDR1 SGHTA, CDR2 FQGNSA. The CDR3 nucleotides read TGTGCCAGCAGCGTCAATAGCTACAATGAGCAGTTCTTC. Protein: CASSVNSYNEQFF.

The rearrangement uses TRBV2 and TRBJ2-1; D remains unclear. In germline, CDR1 is SNHLY, CDR2 FYNNEI. V shed 7 bases and J shed 8 bases, with 15 bases lying between them. The CDR3 runs to 13 residues. The CDR3 here is CASNYEVNDEQFF. The CDR3 DNA follows: TGTGCCAGCAACTACGAAGTTAATGATGAGCAGTTCTTC. The full variable domain, rest sourced from reference TRBV2 and TRBJ2-1, is EPEVTQTPSHQVTQMGQEVILRCVPISNHLYFYWYRQILGQKVEFLVSFYNNEISEKSEIFDDQFSVERPDGSNFTLKIRSTKLEDSAMYFCASNYEVNDEQFFGPGTRLTVL.

The V gene is TRBV5-8, the J gene TRBJ1-1; no reliable D call. In germline, CDR1 is SGHTS, CDR2 YDEGEE. This CDR3 spans 14 amino acids. Trimming removed 3 bases from V and 1 base from J, with 10 bases in between. The CDR3 DNA is TGTGCCAGCAGCTGGCGGCGAGGGAACACTGAAGCTTTCTTT. Translated: CASSWRRGNTEAFF.

The chain has TRBV4-2 and TRBJ1-6; 9 bases are a match to TRBD1. CDR1 is LGHNA and CDR2 is YNFKEQ in the germline V gene. This CDR3 comprises 14 residues. The V gene end was trimmed by 5 bases and the J gene end by 8 bases; junction bases not matched to a gene: 4. The CDR3 DNA is TGTGCCAGCAGCACGGACAGGGGTGATTCACCCCTCCACTTT. It translates to CASSTDRGDSPLHF.

There are a few counts of this clone. V usage is TRBV7-9 and J usage is TRBJ1-1; D possibly corresponds to TRBD1 (6 bases). Deletions cut 5 bases from V and 5 bases from J, with 12 bases between. The CDR3 contains 13 residues. The germline gives CDR1 SEHNR, CDR2 FQNEAQ (reference sequence). The CDR3 bases are TGTGCCAGCAGCCCGGACAGCTTTACTGAAGCTTTCTTT. It translates to CASSPDSFTEAFF.

The chain is built from TRBV27 and TRBJ2-1; 9 bases are shared with TRBD2. Losses at the gene ends were 6 bases for V and 4 bases for J; bases not matched to a gene: 10. This CDR3 spans 16 amino acids. Germline values: CDR1 MNHEY, CDR2 SMNVEV (reference sequence). The CDR3 region is CASRGIAGDAYNEQFF. As DNA, the CDR3 is TGTGCCAGCAGGGGGATAGCGGGAGACGCTTACAATGAGCAGTTCTTC.

The DNA for the CDR3 is TGTGCCAGCAGTCTGGGACAGGGGGCAGGGGGCTACACCTTC. It specifies CASSLGQGAGGYTF. The gene calls are TRBV6-5 and TRBJ1-2, with TRBD1 matching 12 bases. CDR3 size: 14 residues. J gave up 8 bases and V 5 bases, and 6 bases lay outside the gene matches. Germline-derived CDR1 and CDR2 are MNHEY and SVGAGI.

The CDR3 DNA reads TGTGCCAGCAGAGGGACAGGGGAGGGAACAGATACGCAGTATTTT. This encodes CASRGTGEGTDTQYF. The chain recombines TRBV6-5 with TRBJ2-3; 10 bases are a match to TRBD1. Germline V gives CDR1 MNHEY, CDR2 SVGAGI. With V trimmed by 6 bases and J by 3 bases, 6 bases remained unmatched. This CDR3 is built from 15 residues.

The chain joins TRBV7-8 to TRBJ2-7; 12 bases fit TRBD1. The CDR3 is made up of 21 amino acids. Germline assignment: CDR1 SGHVS and CDR2 FQNEAQ. The V segment lost 4 bases and the J segment 1 base; nucleotides outside the gene matches: 20. In nucleotides, the CDR3 is TGTGCCAGCAGCTCCATCGACCTCGGGTGGGACAGGGGGCAAGGATCCTACGAGCAGTACTTC. Translated: CASSSIDLGWDRGQGSYEQYF.

This clone was detected once. The rearrangement joins TRBV10-3 to TRBJ2-7; 8 nucleotides agree with TRBD1. Germline assignment: CDR1 ENHRY and CDR2 SYGVKD. The CDR3 has 15 amino acids. With V trimmed by 7 bases and J by 2 bases, 10 bases remained unmatched. The CDR3 is CAIKSGQGGAYEQYF. The CDR3 coding sequence is TGTGCCATCAAGTCCGGACAGGGAGGAGCCTACGAGCAGTACTTC.

J is TRBJ1-1 and V is TRBV4-3; TRBD1 matches at 7 bases. The germline V gene has CDR1 LGHNA and CDR2 YSLEER. V was pared by 6 bases and J by 1 base, with 5 bases of the junction left unmatched. CDR3 length equals 14 residues. The CDR3 region has the DNA TGCGCCAGCAGGGAAGGGACAGAGAACACTGAAGCTTTCTTT. Residues: CASREGTENTEAFF.

In DNA, the CDR3 is TGTGCCAGCAGCGCGGGGACTAGCGGGACACAATCCTACAATGAGCAGTTCTTC. Amino acid sequence: CASSAGTSGTQSYNEQFF. V and J are TRBV9 and TRBJ2-1, with 13 bases fitting TRBD2. Germline values: CDR1 SGDLS, CDR2 YYNGEE. The trim removed 3 bases at V and 1 base at J, leaving 7 bases unmatched. The CDR3 has 18 amino acids.

This chain joins TRBV5-1 and TRBJ2-7, with D possibly matching TRBD1 (7 bases). This CDR3 is built from 15 residues. The V gene lost 0 bases and the J gene lost 6 bases, with 16 bases spanning the gap. Germline CDR1 SGHRS, CDR2 YFSETQ. The CDR3, as DNA: TGCGCCAGCAGCTTGGCTGTCCGGGGGACAGCCGAGCAGTACTTC. The encoded protein is CASSLAVRGTAEQYF.

A word on this clone: An end of the junction does not agree with germline; a read error may underlie this. This chain uses TRBV7-9 with TRBJ1-6; D unresolved. The CDR3 is 13 amino acids. The germline V gene encodes CDR1 SEHNR and CDR2 FQNEAQ (reference sequence). The CDR3: CASSPQAGSPLHF. CDR3 sequence (DNA): TGCGCCAGCAGCCCCCAGGCAGGTTCACCCCTCCACTTT.

The J gene is TRBJ1-1, the V gene TRBV5-4; a possible D gene is TRBD1 (5 bases). V dropped 3 bases and J dropped 5 bases, with 8 bases sitting between them. This CDR3 is 12 amino acids long. The V gene's germline CDR1 is SGHNT and CDR2 YYREEE (reference sequence). This CDR3 is CASSWRGTEAFF. The DNA of the CDR3 is TGTGCCAGCAGCTGGAGGGGAACTGAAGCTTTCTTT.

V is TRBV5-6 and J is TRBJ2-5; D is unresolved. The CDR3 spans 15 residues. V lost 5 bases and J lost 5, with 19 bases in between. Germline values: CDR1 SGHDT, CDR2 YYEEEE. The CDR3 is CASRIRLGLVETQYF. The CDR3 DNA follows: TGTGCCAGCAGGATACGGCTCGGGTTGGTGGAGACCCAGTACTTC.

The genes are TRBV5-6 and TRBJ2-1, with D unclear. Germline CDR1 SGHDT, CDR2 YYEEEE. Trimming removed 6 bases at V and 8 bases at J, with 9 bases between. The CDR3 totals 11 residues. The CDR3 bases are TGTGCCAGCACGCTCCGGGATGAGCAGTTCTTC. It yields the protein CASTLRDEQFF.

Written as DNA, the CDR3 is TGCGCCAGCAGCCGAAGCCGGGACAGGGTCAACTATGGCTACACCTTC. This translates into CASSRSRDRVNYGYTF. The chain is built from TRBV5-1 and TRBJ1-2; 9 nucleotides align to TRBD1. The CDR3 runs 16 residues. The trim removed 4 bases at V and 2 bases at J, leaving 9 bases unmatched. The V gene's germline CDR1 is SGHRS and CDR2 YFSETQ.